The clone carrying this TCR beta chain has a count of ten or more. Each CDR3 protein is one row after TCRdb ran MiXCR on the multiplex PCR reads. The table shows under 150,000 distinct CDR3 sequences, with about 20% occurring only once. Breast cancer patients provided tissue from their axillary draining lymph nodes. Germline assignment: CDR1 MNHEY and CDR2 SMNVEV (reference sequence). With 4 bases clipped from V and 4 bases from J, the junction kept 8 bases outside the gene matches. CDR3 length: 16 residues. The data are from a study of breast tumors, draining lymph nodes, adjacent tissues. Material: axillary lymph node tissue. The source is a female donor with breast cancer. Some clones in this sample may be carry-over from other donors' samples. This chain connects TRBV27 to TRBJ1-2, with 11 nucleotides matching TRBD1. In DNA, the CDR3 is TGTGCCAGCAGTTCTGCGGGGACAGGGGGAGCCTATGGCTACACCTTC. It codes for CASSSAGTGGAYGYTF.